A selection of T cell receptor beta chains follows, all from one sample in a study of blood T cell repertoires in COVID-19. Data came from immunoSEQ multiplex PCR; TCRdb stores just in-frame clones and leaves some out. The repertoire includes about 220,000 clones, around three quarters of them detected once, and more than 7% sits in the top ten. Sequencing input: peripheral blood. The receptor source for this set is a woman between 65 and 79 years old with acute or convalescent COVID-19. Both conserved end residues are trimmed from each CDR3.

len: 11
v_gene: TRBV7-2
j_gene: TRBJ1-3
CDR3aa: ASSTGQRNTIY

len: 9
v_gene: TRBV5-1
j_gene: TRBJ1-4
CDR3aa: ASSPNEKLF

len: 11
v_gene: TRBV28
j_gene: TRBJ1-6
CDR3aa: AGCTGINSPLH

len: 11
v_gene: TRBV3-1/TRBV3-2
j_gene: TRBJ2-1
CDR3aa: ASSQDMRGEEF

len: 13
v_gene: TRBV5-1
j_gene: TRBJ1-6
CDR3aa: ASSLEGDRGHTLH

len: 13
v_gene: TRBV24-1
j_gene: TRBJ2-7
CDR3aa: ATSALRGRSYEQY

len: 15
v_gene: TRBV7-2
j_gene: TRBJ2-2
CDR3aa: ASSQLAGGWNTGELF

len: 15
v_gene: TRBV7-2
j_gene: TRBJ2-2
CDR3aa: ASSLDRQRGVTGELF

len: 14
v_gene: TRBV18
j_gene: TRBJ2-5
CDR3aa: ASSQSTARSGETQY

len: 15
v_gene: TRBV4-2
j_gene: TRBJ1-2
CDR3aa: ASSRGTGVSSGYGYT

len: 16
v_gene: TRBV9
j_gene: TRBJ2-3
CDR3aa: ASSAIETGAKVVDTQY

len: 13
v_gene: TRBV6-5
j_gene: TRBJ2-2
CDR3aa: ASTIDRSNTGELF

len: 11
v_gene: TRBV6-2/TRBV6-3
j_gene: TRBJ1-1
CDR3aa: ASSLVSPVKAF

len: 14
v_gene: TRBV5-1
j_gene: TRBJ2-2
CDR3aa: ASSPFGLTYTGELF

len: 13
v_gene: TRBV7-6
j_gene: TRBJ1-1
CDR3aa: ASSAYRGKNTEAF

len: 10
v_gene: TRBV2
j_gene: TRBJ2-2
CDR3aa: ASGPIGGRMF

len: 14
v_gene: TRBV20-1
j_gene: TRBJ2-2
CDR3aa: SASQGLAGGPRELF

len: 11
v_gene: TRBV3-1/TRBV3-2
j_gene: TRBJ2-1
CDR3aa: ASRPSGEVEQF

len: 12
v_gene: TRBV2
j_gene: TRBJ2-3
CDR3aa: ASSEAGRTDTQY

len: 13
v_gene: TRBV6-5
j_gene: TRBJ2-1
CDR3aa: ASEFTSGGANEQF

len: 13
v_gene: TRBV30
j_gene: TRBJ2-7
CDR3aa: AWTPRTGGTYEQY

len: 13
v_gene: TRBV29-1
j_gene: TRBJ2-5
CDR3aa: SVGSGGIFQETQY

len: 12
v_gene: TRBV10-1
j_gene: TRBJ2-3
CDR3aa: ASSPQGAGDTQY

len: 11
v_gene: TRBV6-5
j_gene: TRBJ2-3
CDR3aa: ASRDRTTDTQY

len: 14
v_gene: TRBV15
j_gene: TRBJ2-1
CDR3aa: ATSRDGLAGYNEQF

len: 14
v_gene: TRBV19
j_gene: TRBJ2-2
CDR3aa: ASSTVGVANTGELF

len: 15
v_gene: TRBV6-2/TRBV6-3
j_gene: TRBJ2-4
CDR3aa: ASSDRPGVLAKNIQY

len: 13
v_gene: TRBV27
j_gene: TRBJ2-6
CDR3aa: ASREARTGANVLT

len: 12
v_gene: TRBV15
j_gene: TRBJ1-6
CDR3aa: ATSSDRGRSPLH

len: 16
v_gene: TRBV7-3
j_gene: TRBJ2-6
CDR3aa: ASSSPGQGTGGANVLT

len: 13
v_gene: TRBV18
j_gene: TRBJ2-1
CDR3aa: ASSPTSGGAKEQF

len: 15
v_gene: TRBV28
j_gene: TRBJ2-2
CDR3aa: ASSILGGVPNTGELF

len: 13
v_gene: TRBV9
j_gene: TRBJ2-2
CDR3aa: ASREGTRPTGELF

len: 11
v_gene: TRBV5-1
j_gene: TRBJ1-1
CDR3aa: ASSLEFRSEAF

len: 15
v_gene: TRBV24-1
j_gene: TRBJ2-3
CDR3aa: ATSDLVDSTSTDTQY

len: 11
v_gene: TRBV3-1/TRBV3-2
j_gene: TRBJ2-3
CDR3aa: ASSLGGANTQY

len: 13
v_gene: TRBV5-8
j_gene: TRBJ2-2
CDR3aa: ASSWGTANTGELF

len: 16
v_gene: TRBV3-1/TRBV3-2
j_gene: TRBJ2-7
CDR3aa: ARLLSGTSGGASYEQY

len: 14
v_gene: TRBV5-1
j_gene: TRBJ2-3
CDR3aa: ASSLDIALSTDTQY

len: 14
v_gene: TRBV2
j_gene: TRBJ2-3
CDR3aa: ASRPGLAVSTDTQY

len: 13
v_gene: TRBV24-1
j_gene: TRBJ2-5
CDR3aa: ATSEEGPEYETQY

len: 13
v_gene: TRBV30
j_gene: TRBJ2-3
CDR3aa: AWSVGGVSSDTQY

len: 14
v_gene: TRBV5-1
j_gene: TRBJ1-4
CDR3aa: ASSATGGNTNEKLF

len: 10
v_gene: TRBV12-3/TRBV12-4
j_gene: TRBJ2-7
CDR3aa: ASSLLGYEQY

len: 13
v_gene: TRBV6-6
j_gene: TRBJ2-2
CDR3aa: ASSRGGAGTGELF

len: 11
v_gene: TRBV11-2
j_gene: TRBJ2-3
CDR3aa: ASGDLSGQTQY

len: 13
v_gene: TRBV4-1
j_gene: TRBJ1-5
CDR3aa: ASSQRGGPLGPQH